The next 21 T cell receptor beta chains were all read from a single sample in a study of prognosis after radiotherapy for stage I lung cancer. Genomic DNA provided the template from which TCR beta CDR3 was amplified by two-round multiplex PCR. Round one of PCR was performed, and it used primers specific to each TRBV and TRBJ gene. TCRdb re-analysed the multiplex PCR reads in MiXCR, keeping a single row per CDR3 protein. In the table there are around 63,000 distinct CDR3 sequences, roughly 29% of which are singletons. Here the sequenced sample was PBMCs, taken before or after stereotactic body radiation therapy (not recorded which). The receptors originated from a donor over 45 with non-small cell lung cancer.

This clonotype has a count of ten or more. The CDR3 reads CASSFGLAGADTQYF. In DNA form, the CDR3 reads TGTGCCAGCAGCTTCGGACTAGCGGGGGCAGATACGCAGTATTTT. The rearrangement uses TRBV5-4 and TRBJ2-3, with TRBD2 identical over 13 bases. The germline V gene encodes CDR1 SGHNT and CDR2 YYREEE (reference sequence). The CDR3 contains 15 residues. V lost 2 bases, J lost 4 bases, and 1 base stayed unmatched.

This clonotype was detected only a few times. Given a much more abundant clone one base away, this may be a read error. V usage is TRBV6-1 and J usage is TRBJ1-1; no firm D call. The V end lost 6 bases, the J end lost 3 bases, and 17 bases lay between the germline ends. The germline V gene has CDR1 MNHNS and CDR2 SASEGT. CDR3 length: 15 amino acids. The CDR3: CASSPLGQADTEAFF. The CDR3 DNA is TGTGCCAGCAGCCCATTAGGGCAGGCTGACACTGAAGCTTTCTTT.

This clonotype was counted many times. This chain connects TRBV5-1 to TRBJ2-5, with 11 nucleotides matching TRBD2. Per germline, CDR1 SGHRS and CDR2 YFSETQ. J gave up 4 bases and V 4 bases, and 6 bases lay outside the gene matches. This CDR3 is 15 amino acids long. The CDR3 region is CASSHLAGGRETQYF. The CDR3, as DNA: TGCGCCAGCAGCCACTTAGCGGGGGGGAGAGAGACCCAGTACTTC. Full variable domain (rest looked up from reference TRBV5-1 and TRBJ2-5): KAGVTQTPRYLIKTRGQQVTLSCSPISGHRSVSWYQQTPGQGLQFLFEYFSETQRNKGNFPGRFSGRQFSNSRSEMNVSTLELGDSALYLCASSHLAGGRETQYFGPGTRLLVL.

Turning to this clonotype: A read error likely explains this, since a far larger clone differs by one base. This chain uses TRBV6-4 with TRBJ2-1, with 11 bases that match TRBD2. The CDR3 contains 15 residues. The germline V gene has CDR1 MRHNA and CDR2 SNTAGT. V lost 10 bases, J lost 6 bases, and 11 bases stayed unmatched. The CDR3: CANTMTSGAFNEQFF. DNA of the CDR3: TGTGCCAACACCATGACTAGCGGGGCTTTCAATGAGCAGTTCTTC.

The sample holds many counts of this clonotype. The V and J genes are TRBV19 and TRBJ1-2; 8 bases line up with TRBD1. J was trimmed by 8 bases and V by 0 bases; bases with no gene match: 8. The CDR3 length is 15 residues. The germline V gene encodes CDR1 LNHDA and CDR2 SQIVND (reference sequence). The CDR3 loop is CASSIDRPRGLGYTF. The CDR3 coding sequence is TGTGCCAGTAGTATAGATCGGCCCAGGGGGCTCGGCTACACCTTC.

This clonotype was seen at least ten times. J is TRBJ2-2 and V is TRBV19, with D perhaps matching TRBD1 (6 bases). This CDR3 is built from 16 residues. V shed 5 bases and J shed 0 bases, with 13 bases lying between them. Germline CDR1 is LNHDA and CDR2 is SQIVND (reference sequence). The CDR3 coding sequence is TGTGCCAGTAGTTTATTGACAGGAACGAACACCGGGGAGCTGTTTTTT. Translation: CASSLLTGTNTGELFF.

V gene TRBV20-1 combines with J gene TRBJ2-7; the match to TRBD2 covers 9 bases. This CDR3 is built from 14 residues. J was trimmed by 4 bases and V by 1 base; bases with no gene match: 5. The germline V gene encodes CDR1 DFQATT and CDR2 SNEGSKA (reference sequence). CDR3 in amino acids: CSARVGSGGYEQYF. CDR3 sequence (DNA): TGCAGTGCTAGAGTGGGTAGCGGGGGTTACGAGCAGTACTTC.

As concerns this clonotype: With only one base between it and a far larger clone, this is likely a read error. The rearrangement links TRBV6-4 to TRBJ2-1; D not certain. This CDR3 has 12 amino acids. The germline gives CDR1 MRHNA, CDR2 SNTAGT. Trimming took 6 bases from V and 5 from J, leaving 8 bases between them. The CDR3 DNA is TGTGCCAGCAGACCGGTCCACAATGAGCAGTTCTTC. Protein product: CASRPVHNEQFF.

The CDR3 region has the DNA TGTGCCAGCAGTGCCGAGCCCTGGCCTATGAACACTGAAGCTTTCTTT. Translating it yields CASSAEPWPMNTEAFF. The rearrangement uses TRBV6-4 and TRBJ1-1; D is unclear. This CDR3 has 16 amino acids. From germline, CDR1 is MRHNA and CDR2 SNTAGT. V lost 4 bases and J 0 bases, leaving 15 bases between the germline ends.

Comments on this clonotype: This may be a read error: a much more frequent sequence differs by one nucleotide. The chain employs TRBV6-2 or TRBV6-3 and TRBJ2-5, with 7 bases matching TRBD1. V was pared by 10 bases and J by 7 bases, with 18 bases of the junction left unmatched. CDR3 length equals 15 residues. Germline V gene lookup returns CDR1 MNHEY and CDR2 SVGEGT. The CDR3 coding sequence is TGTGCCAACAACCCTCGGGACAGAGGGCTAGGGACCCAGTACTTC. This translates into CANNPRDRGLGTQYF.

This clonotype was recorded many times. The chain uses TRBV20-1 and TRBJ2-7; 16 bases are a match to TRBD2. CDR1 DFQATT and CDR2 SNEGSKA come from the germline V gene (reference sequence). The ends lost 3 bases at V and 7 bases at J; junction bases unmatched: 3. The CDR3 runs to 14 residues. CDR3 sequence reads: CSASQGLAGGEQYF. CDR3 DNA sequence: TGCAGTGCTAGCCAGGGACTAGCGGGGGGGGAGCAGTACTTC.

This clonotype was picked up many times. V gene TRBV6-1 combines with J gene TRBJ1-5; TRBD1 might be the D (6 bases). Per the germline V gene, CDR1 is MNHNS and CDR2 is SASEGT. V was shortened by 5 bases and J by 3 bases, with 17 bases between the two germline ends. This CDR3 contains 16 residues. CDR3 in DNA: TGTGCCAGCAGTCAGGGGCACGGAGGGGCCAATCAGCCCCAGCATTTT. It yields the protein CASSQGHGGANQPQHF.

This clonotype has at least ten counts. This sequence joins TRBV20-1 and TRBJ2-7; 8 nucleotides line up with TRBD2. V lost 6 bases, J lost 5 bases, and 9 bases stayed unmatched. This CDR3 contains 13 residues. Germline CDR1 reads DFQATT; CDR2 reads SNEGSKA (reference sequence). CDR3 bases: TGCAGTGCCCGGCCCCGGGGGGGACACGAGCAGTACTTC. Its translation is CSARPRGGHEQYF.

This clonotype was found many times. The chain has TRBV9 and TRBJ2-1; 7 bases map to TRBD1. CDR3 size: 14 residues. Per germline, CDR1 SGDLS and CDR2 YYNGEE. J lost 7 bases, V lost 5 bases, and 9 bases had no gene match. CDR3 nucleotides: TGTGCCAGCAGAGAGGGGGCGAGTTCGAATGAGCAGTTCTTC. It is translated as CASREGASSNEQFF. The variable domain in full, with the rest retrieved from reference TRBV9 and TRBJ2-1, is DSGVTQTPKHLITATGQRVTLRCSPRSGDLSVYWYQQSLDQGLQFLIQYYNGEERAKGNILERFSAQQFPDLHSELNLSSLELGDSALYFCASREGASSNEQFFGPGTRLTVL.

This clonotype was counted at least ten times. The CDR3 sequence: CASSQRPTGGAQPQHF. The CDR3 nucleotides read TGTGCCAGCAGCCAAAGACCTACAGGGGGCGCCCAGCCCCAGCATTTT. This chain joins TRBV6-1 and TRBJ1-5, with 9 bases matching TRBD1. V shed 6 bases, J shed 7 bases, and the junction held 13 bases outside the gene matches. Germline V gene lookup returns CDR1 MNHNS and CDR2 SASEGT. This CDR3 spans 16 amino acids.

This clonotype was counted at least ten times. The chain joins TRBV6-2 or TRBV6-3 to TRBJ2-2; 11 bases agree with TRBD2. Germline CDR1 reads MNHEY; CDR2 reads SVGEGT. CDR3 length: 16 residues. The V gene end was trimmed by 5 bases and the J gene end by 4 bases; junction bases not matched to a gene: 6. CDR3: CASSPASGGFTGELFF. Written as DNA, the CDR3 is TGTGCCAGCAGTCCCGCTAGCGGGGGGTTCACCGGGGAGCTGTTTTTT.

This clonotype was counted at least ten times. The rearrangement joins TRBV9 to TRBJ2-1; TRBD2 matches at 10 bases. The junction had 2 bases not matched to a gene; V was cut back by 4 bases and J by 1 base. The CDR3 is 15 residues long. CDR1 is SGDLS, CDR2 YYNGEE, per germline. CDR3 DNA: TGTGCCAGCAGCTCTAGCGGGGGTTCCTACAATGAGCAGTTCTTC. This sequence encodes CASSSSGGSYNEQFF.

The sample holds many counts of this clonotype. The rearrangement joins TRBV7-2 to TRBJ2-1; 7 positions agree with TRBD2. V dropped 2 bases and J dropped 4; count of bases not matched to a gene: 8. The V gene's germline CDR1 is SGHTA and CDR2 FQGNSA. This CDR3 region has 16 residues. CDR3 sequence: CASSLIAGGNYNEQFF. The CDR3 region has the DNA TGTGCCAGCAGCTTAATAGCCGGGGGGAATTACAATGAGCAGTTCTTC.

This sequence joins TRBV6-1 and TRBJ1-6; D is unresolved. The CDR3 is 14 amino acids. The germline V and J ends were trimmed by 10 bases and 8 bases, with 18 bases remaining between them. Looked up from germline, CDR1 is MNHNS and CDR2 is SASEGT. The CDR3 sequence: CAIINGQRDSPLHF. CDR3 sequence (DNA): TGTGCCATCATAAACGGGCAGCGGGATTCACCCCTCCACTTT.

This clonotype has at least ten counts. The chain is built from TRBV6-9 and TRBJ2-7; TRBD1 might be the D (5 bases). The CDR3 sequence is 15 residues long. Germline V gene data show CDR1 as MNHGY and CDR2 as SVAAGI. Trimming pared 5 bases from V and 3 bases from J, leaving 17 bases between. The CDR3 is CASSKAGISGYEQYF. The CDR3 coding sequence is TGTGCCAGCAGTAAGGCAGGGATCTCAGGCTACGAGCAGTACTTC.

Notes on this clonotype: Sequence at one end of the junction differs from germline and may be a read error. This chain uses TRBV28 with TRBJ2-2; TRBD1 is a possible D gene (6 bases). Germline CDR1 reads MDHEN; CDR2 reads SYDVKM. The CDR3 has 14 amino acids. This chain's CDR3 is CASSRTAYTGDLFF. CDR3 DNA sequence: TGTGCCAGCAGCCGGACAGCGTACACCGGGGATCTGTTTTTT.